The 17 T cell receptor beta chains listed next were all sequenced from one sample in a study of cytomegalovirus exposure and HLA in healthy donors. Primers: 60 Vbeta forward and 13 Jbeta reverse. Sequenced by immunoSEQ multiplex PCR; TCRdb stores in-frame clones only, minus some. This repertoire shows approximately 150,000 clones, less than 65% found once; its top ten account for under 3%. The specimen sequenced was PBMCs. Source of these receptors: a woman aged 30 to 39 in good health and CMV-seropositive.

This clone was counted only a few times. CDR3 sequence: CASSPQGAPGAYEQYF. The CDR3 region has the DNA TGTGCCAGCAGCCCACAGGGGGCGCCGGGGGCCTACGAGCAGTACTTC. V gene TRBV7-6 combines with J gene TRBJ2-7, with 9 bases identical to TRBD1. Germline V gene data show CDR1 as SGHVS and CDR2 as FNYEAQ. This CDR3 is 16 amino acids long. J was trimmed by 2 bases and V by 5 bases; bases with no gene match: 10.

Only a few counts were recorded for this clone. The CDR3 nucleotides are TGTGCCAGTAGTTGGGCAGCCTATGGCTACACCTTC. This encodes CASSWAAYGYTF. The chain combines TRBV19 with TRBJ1-2; D gene uncertain. Germline CDR1 LNHDA, CDR2 SQIVND (reference sequence). Trimming pared 5 bases from V and 4 bases from J, leaving 8 bases between. The CDR3 covers 12 residues.

The chain joins TRBV4-1 to TRBJ1-1; a weak D match, TRBD1 (5 bases). From germline, CDR1 is MGHRA and CDR2 YSYEKL. Trimming removed 5 bases from V and 7 bases from J, with 20 bases in between. This CDR3 contains 15 residues. Here the CDR3 DNA reads TGCGCCAGCAGCTCCACTGCTGGAGGGGAAAATGAAGCTTTCTTT. It yields the protein CASSSTAGGENEAFF.

The V call is TRBV2, the J call TRBJ1-5; unclear D gene. Germline V gene lookup returns CDR1 SNHLY and CDR2 FYNNEI. The V gene lost 6 bases and the J gene lost 11 bases, with 11 bases spanning the gap. The CDR3 is 11 residues long. The CDR3 nucleotides read TGTGCCAGCAGGCAAGCCGCGGCCCAGCATTTT. It specifies CASRQAAAQHF.

The CDR3 sequence is CASSQDQRPQSNTEAFF. CDR3 sequence (DNA): TGCGCCAGCAGCCAAGATCAGAGGCCGCAGTCGAACACTGAAGCTTTCTTT. The gene calls are TRBV4-1 and TRBJ1-1; unclear D gene. Between the trimmed V and J ends, which lost 0 bases and 1 base, there was a span of 15 bases. The CDR3 contains 17 residues. Germline-derived CDR1 and CDR2 are MGHRA and YSYEKL.

V gene TRBV4-1 combines with J gene TRBJ1-4; possible D gene TRBD1, 6 bases. Germline CDR1 is MGHRA and CDR2 is YSYEKL. The CDR3 consists of 15 residues. The V gene lost 4 bases and the J gene lost 12 bases, with 21 bases spanning the gap. The CDR3 protein is CASSPTAGGLGELFF. The CDR3 bases are TGCGCCAGCAGCCCCACGGCGGGGGGGCTAGGTGAACTGTTTTTT.

This clone has just a few counts. This chain links TRBV10-2 with TRBJ1-1; D unresolved. CDR1 WSHSY and CDR2 SAAADI come from the germline V gene. This CDR3 has 15 amino acids. V dropped 7 bases and J dropped 6 bases, with 21 bases sitting between them. The CDR3 DNA is TGCGCCAGCATTTCCCGACGGTCAGGATTCCCTGAAGCTTTCTTT. Its translation is CASISRRSGFPEAFF.

The V call is TRBV5-1, the J call TRBJ1-2, with D maybe TRBD1 (6 bases). V was shortened by 4 bases and J by 0 bases, with 22 bases between the two germline ends. There are 18 residues in the CDR3. Germline V CDR1 and CDR2: SGHRS, YFSETQ. The CDR3 here is CASSPRRTSGGPNYGYTF. The CDR3 DNA is TGCGCCAGCAGCCCCAGGAGGACCTCGGGGGGGCCTAACTATGGCTACACCTTC. The whole variable domain, filled in from reference TRBV5-1 and TRBJ1-2, reads KAGVTQTPRYLIKTRGQQVTLSCSPISGHRSVSWYQQTPGQGLQFLFEYFSETQRNKGNFPGRFSGRQFSNSRSEMNVSTLELGDSALYLCASSPRRTSGGPNYGYTFGSGTRLTVV.

The chain combines TRBV7-9 with TRBJ1-2; D gene unclear. Germline V gene lookup returns CDR1 SEHNR and CDR2 FQNEAQ (reference sequence). The CDR3 contains 14 residues. The ends were cut back, 5 bases at V and 3 bases at J, with 13 bases in the middle. DNA for the CDR3: TGTGCCAGCAGCCCCGCGGCCACTTACTATGGCTACACCTTC. Amino acids: CASSPAATYYGYTF.

The J gene is TRBJ1-2, the V gene TRBV6-1; D unclear. V was trimmed by 3 bases and J by 4 bases, leaving 15 bases between them. Germline assignment: CDR1 MNHNS and CDR2 SASEGT. The CDR3 length is 15 residues. CDR3 bases: TGTGCCAGCAGTGAGTCTCGCGGGTTTAGCTATGGCTACACCTTC. It yields the protein CASSESRGFSYGYTF.

This clone was picked up one time. At one boundary the junction diverges from the germline segment, which might be a read error. In the same sample, other DNA sequences code for this CDR3. The CDR3 bases are TGTGCCTGGAGTAGCTACAGGTTTAATTCCCCCCTCCACTTT. It codes for CAWSSYRFNSPLHF. J is TRBJ1-6 and V is TRBV30, with a tentative D call TRBD1 (5 bases). Germline V gene data show CDR1 as GTSNPN and CDR2 as SVGIG (reference sequence). The length of the CDR3 is 14 residues.

CDR3 sequence (DNA): TGTGCCAGCAGGCGGGTGACAGGGGGCAGTTCACCCCTCCACTTT. Translating it yields CASRRVTGGSSPLHF. The rearrangement joins TRBV2 to TRBJ1-6, with TRBD1 matching 10 bases. CDR3 length equals 15 residues. Germline lookup yields CDR1 SNHLY and CDR2 FYNNEI. Germline trimming cut 6 bases from V and 9 bases from J; bases unmatched to any gene: 8.

J is TRBJ2-3 and V is TRBV27, with TRBD2 matching over 8 bases. The trim removed 6 bases at V and 2 bases at J, leaving 22 bases unmatched. Germline values: CDR1 MNHEY, CDR2 SMNVEV (reference sequence). CDR3 size: 20 residues. In DNA form, the CDR3 reads TGTGCCAGCAGGCCGGGTCCCAACGCGGGAGGTGCCACCTACACAGATACGCAGTATTTT. This encodes CASRPGPNAGGATYTDTQYF.

CDR3 DNA sequence: TGCGCCAGCAGCTCTCGATCGGGCTCTGGAAACACCATATATTTT. This translates into CASSSRSGSGNTIYF. The V gene is TRBV5-1, the J gene TRBJ1-3; D unclear. In germline, CDR1 is SGHRS, CDR2 YFSETQ. V was trimmed by 3 bases and J by 0 bases, leaving 10 bases between them. The CDR3 is made up of 15 amino acids. The full variable domain, in which reference TRBV5-1 and TRBJ1-3 provide the parts outside the CDR3, is KAGVTQTPRYLIKTRGQQVTLSCSPISGHRSVSWYQQTPGQGLQFLFEYFSETQRNKGNFPGRFSGRQFSNSRSEMNVSTLELGDSALYLCASSSRSGSGNTIYFGEGSWLTVV.

The V and J genes are TRBV19 and TRBJ2-5, with 10 bases fitting TRBD2. The V gene end was trimmed by 4 bases and the J gene end by 4 bases; junction bases not matched to a gene: 9. Germline V gives CDR1 LNHDA, CDR2 SQIVND (reference sequence). The CDR3 extends over 16 amino acids. In DNA, the CDR3 is TGTGCCAGTAGTAGTTTGCTAGCGGGGGCCCGAGAGACCCAGTACTTC. It translates to CASSSLLAGARETQYF.

This chain connects TRBV5-1 to TRBJ2-2; 7 bases agree with TRBD1. The V gene end was trimmed by 0 bases and the J gene end by 3 bases; junction bases not matched to a gene: 8. Germline assignment: CDR1 SGHRS and CDR2 YFSETQ. The CDR3 loop spans 17 amino acids. CDR3 residues: CASSLGVGQTYTGELFF. In DNA, the CDR3 is TGCGCCAGCAGCTTGGGGGTGGGACAGACATACACCGGGGAGCTGTTTTTT. Supplemented by reference TRBV5-1 and TRBJ2-2, the full variable domain reads KAGVTQTPRYLIKTRGQQVTLSCSPISGHRSVSWYQQTPGQGLQFLFEYFSETQRNKGNFPGRFSGRQFSNSRSEMNVSTLELGDSALYLCASSLGVGQTYTGELFFGEGSRLTVL.

This clone has just a few counts. The chain employs TRBV7-2 and TRBJ1-5; D not resolved. Trimming shortened V by 6 bases and J by 0 bases, and 6 bases separated the two germline ends. The CDR3 totals 13 residues. From germline, CDR1 is SGHTA and CDR2 FQGNSA. CDR3 residues: CASRADSNQPQHF. Here the CDR3 DNA reads TGTGCCAGCAGGGCAGATAGCAATCAGCCCCAGCATTTT.